This T cell receptor beta chain was found in a study of T cells after yellow fever vaccination. A single record per CDR3 protein comes from TCRdb applying MiXCR to the 5' RACE reads. The sample has 230,000 or so distinct CDR3 sequences, roughly 6.2% seen once. This clonotype appeared a few times. Its antigen is currently unknown. Study results and limitations: Abundant bulk-population clonotypes could contaminate the FACS-sorted repertoires. Post-booster samples contained most primary-vaccination clones (more than 95% CD4, about 87% CD8).

Trimming cost V 6 bases and J 5 bases; bases outside gene matches: 3. The germline CDR1 and CDR2 sequences are SGHAT and FQNNGV. CDR3 size: 12 residues. The specimen was CD4+ T cells sorted from PBMCs, collected on the day of the yellow fever booster vaccination. This TCR was recovered from a man aged 30 to 39 who received the YFV17D yellow fever vaccine. The J gene is TRBJ2-5, the V gene TRBV11-2; 7 bases are a match to TRBD2. Here the CDR3 DNA reads TGTGCCAGCAGTCCCGGGAGGGAGACCCAGTACTTC. Protein sequence: CASSPGRETQYF. The full variable domain, completed using reference TRBV11-2 and TRBJ2-5, is EAGVAQSPRYKIIEKRQSVAFWCNPISGHATLYWYQQILGQGPKLLIQFQNNGVVDDSQLPKDRFSAERLKGVDSTLKIQPAKLEDSAVYLCASSPGRETQYFGPGTRLLVL.